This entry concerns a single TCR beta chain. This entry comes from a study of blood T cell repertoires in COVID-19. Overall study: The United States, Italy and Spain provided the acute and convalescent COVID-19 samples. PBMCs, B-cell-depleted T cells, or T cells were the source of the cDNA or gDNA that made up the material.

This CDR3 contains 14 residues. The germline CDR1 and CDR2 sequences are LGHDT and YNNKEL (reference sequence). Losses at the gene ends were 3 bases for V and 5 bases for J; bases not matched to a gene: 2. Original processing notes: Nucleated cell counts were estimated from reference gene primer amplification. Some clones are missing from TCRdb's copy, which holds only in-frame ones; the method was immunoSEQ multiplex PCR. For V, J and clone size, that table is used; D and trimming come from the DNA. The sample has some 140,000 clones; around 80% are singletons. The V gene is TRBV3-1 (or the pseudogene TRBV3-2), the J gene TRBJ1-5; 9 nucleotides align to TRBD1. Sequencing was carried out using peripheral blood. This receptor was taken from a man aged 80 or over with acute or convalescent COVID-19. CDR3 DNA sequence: TGTGCCAGCAGCCAGAGGGACAGGGATCAGCCCCAGCATTTT. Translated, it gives CASSQRDRDQPQHF.